This is a list of T cell receptor beta chains from one sample in a study of blood T cell repertoires in COVID-19. Method: immunoSEQ multiplex PCR; TCRdb's copy keeps in-frame clones and lacks some. This repertoire shows hundreds of thousands of clones, around 84% found once; its top ten account for approximately 18%. The sample was PBMCs or T cells enriched from blood (not recorded which). These receptors came from a man between 35 and 55 years old who had recovered from COVID-19. Each CDR3 is given with its conserved first and last residue. A D gene is named only where the DNA matches it firmly. Rows may omit the clone size; those that give it use once, few, many or a size class.

>TRBD1|TRBJ1-5|-|TRBV6-1
CASSEIGGQGYGQPQHF
TGTGCCAGCAGTGAAATAGGCGGACAGGGGTACGGTCAGCCCCAGCATTTT
>TRBD2|TRBJ2-1|-|TRBV10-3
CASTAGGLAAIRNNEQFF
TGTGCCAGCACTGCCGGGGGACTAGCGGCCATAAGGAACAATGAGCAGTTCTTC
>TRBD2|TRBJ2-4|-|TRBV5-4
CASSRGGIPAKNIQYF
TGTGCCAGCAGCCGGGGGGGAATCCCTGCCAAAAACATTCAGTACTTC
>TRBD2|TRBJ2-1|-|TRBV4-1
CASSQRWEGQNEQFF
TGCGCCAGCAGCCAAAGGTGGGAGGGCCAGAATGAGCAGTTCTTC
>-|TRBJ1-2|-|TRBV5-1
CASSESGSGYGYTF
TGCGCCAGCAGCGAGAGCGGCTCCGGCTATGGCTACACCTTC
>TRBD2|TRBJ2-3|-|TRBV6-5
CASSITSGSADTQYF
TGTGCCAGCAGCATCACTAGCGGGAGCGCAGATACGCAGTATTTT
>TRBD1|TRBJ1-1|-|TRBV5-1
CASSHTGGKTEAFF
TGCGCCAGCAGCCACACAGGGGGCAAGACTGAAGCTTTCTTT
>TRBD1|TRBJ1-5|few|TRBV9
CASSRDRGGQPQHF
TGTGCCAGCAGCCGGGACAGGGGAGGGCAGCCCCAGCATTTT
>-|TRBJ2-1|-|TRBV4-1
CASSQDLQYNEQFF
TGCGCCAGCAGCCAAGACCTTCAGTACAATGAGCAGTTCTTC
>TRBD1|TRBJ2-7|-|TRBV10-1
CASSDPGQGIYEQYF
TGCGCCAGCAGTGACCCGGGACAGGGGATCTACGAGCAGTACTTC
>-|TRBJ2-1|-|TRBV10-1
CASNRLTGIKTYNEQFF
TGCGCCAGCAATCGACTGACAGGAATCAAGACCTACAATGAGCAGTTCTTC
>-|TRBJ1-2|-|TRBV5-6
CASSLGAGPYGYTF
TGTGCCAGCAGCTTGGGGGCAGGGCCCTATGGCTACACCTTC
>TRBD1|TRBJ1-2|-|TRBV28
CASRGVRDSNYGYTF
TGTGCCAGCAGGGGGGTCCGGGACAGTAACTATGGCTACACCTTC
>-|TRBJ1-5|-|TRBV28
CASSRNQPQHF
TGTGCCAGCAGCCGTAATCAGCCCCAGCATTTT
>-|TRBJ1-2|-|TRBV6-1
CASSETGYPSYTF
TGTGCCAGCAGTGAGACAGGCTATCCTTCCTACACCTTC
>-|TRBJ2-4|-|TRBV6-2/TRBV6-3
CASSYSTLAKNIQYF
TGTGCCAGCAGTTACTCGACATTAGCCAAAAACATTCAGTACTTC
>-|TRBJ1-2|few|TRBV25-1
CASSAAGPGRGNYGYTF
TGTGCCAGCAGTGCGGCAGGGCCAGGGCGGGGGAACTATGGCTACACCTTC